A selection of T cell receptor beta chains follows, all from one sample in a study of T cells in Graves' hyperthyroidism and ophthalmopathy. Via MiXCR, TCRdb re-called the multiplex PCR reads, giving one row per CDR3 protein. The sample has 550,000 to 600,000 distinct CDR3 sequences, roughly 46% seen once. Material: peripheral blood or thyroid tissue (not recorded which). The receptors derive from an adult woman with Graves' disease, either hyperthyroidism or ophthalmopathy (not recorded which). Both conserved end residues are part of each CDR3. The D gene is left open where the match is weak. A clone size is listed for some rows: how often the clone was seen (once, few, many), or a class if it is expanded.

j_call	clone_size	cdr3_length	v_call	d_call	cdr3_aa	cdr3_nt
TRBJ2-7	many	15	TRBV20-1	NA	CSARELNREFREQYF	TGCAGTGCTAGAGAGCTAAACAGGGAGTTCCGCGAGCAGTACTTC
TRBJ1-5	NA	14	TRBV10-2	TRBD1	CASNLQGNNQPQHF	TGCGCCAGCAACCTACAGGGGAACAATCAGCCCCAGCATTTT
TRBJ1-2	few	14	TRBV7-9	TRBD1	CASSPDRGPYGYTF	TGTGCCAGCAGTCCTGACAGGGGTCCCTATGGCTACACCTTC
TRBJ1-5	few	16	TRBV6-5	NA	CASSHPGVRSNQPQHF	TGTGCCAGCAGTCACCCAGGGGTTCGAAGCAATCAGCCCCAGCATTTT
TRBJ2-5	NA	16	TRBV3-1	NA	CASSLQGAGGGETQYF	TGTGCCAGCAGCTTACAGGGGGCGGGAGGGGGTGAGACCCAGTACTTC
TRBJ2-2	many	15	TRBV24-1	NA	CATSSAAGNTGELFF	TGTGCCACCAGTTCGGCGGCGGGGAACACCGGGGAGCTGTTTTTT
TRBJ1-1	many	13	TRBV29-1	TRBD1	CSVETGLGTEAFF	TGCAGCGTTGAGACAGGGCTAGGGACTGAAGCTTTCTTT
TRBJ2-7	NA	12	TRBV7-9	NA	CASRGGQGEQYF	TGTGCCAGCAGGGGGGGGCAGGGTGAGCAGTACTTC
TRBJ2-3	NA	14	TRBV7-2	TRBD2	CAGSIPGLARTQYF	TGTGCCGGCAGCATACCGGGACTAGCTCGTACGCAGTATTTT
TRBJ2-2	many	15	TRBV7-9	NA	CGTQLGWRATGELFF	TGTGGCACCCAGCTTGGGTGGAGGGCCACCGGGGAGCTGTTTTTT
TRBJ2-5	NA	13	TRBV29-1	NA	CSVEVLVQETQYF	TGCAGCGTTGAAGTGTTGGTACAAGAGACCCAGTACTTC
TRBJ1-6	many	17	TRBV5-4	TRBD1	CASSLRASTGNNSPLHF	TGTGCCAGCAGCTTGCGGGCCTCGACAGGGAATAATTCACCCCTCCACTTT
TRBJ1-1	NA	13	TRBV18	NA	CASSRQENTEAFF	TGTGCCAGCTCCCGGCAGGAAAACACTGAAGCTTTCTTT
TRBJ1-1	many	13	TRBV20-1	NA	CSAGVPPGFEAFF	TGCAGTGCTGGAGTCCCTCCAGGGTTCGAAGCTTTCTTT
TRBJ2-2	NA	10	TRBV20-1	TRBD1	CSAGDRGLFF	TGCAGTGCTGGCGACAGGGGGCTGTTTTTT
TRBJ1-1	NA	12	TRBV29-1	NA	CSVSPGDTEAFF	TGCAGCGTTAGTCCTGGGGACACTGAAGCTTTCTTT
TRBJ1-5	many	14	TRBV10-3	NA	CAISLDRVNQPQHF	TGTGCCATCAGCCTTGACAGAGTCAATCAGCCCCAGCATTTT
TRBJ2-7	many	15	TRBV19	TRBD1	CASSIAGTDFYEQYF	TGTGCCAGTAGTATCGCCGGGACAGACTTCTACGAGCAGTACTTC
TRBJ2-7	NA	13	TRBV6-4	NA	CASSEATYGEQYF	TGTGCCAGCAGTGAAGCAACCTACGGGGAGCAGTACTTC
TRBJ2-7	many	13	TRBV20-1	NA	CSARGTPTYEQYF	TGCAGTGCTAGGGGGACACCTACCTACGAGCAGTACTTC
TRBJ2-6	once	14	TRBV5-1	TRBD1	CASSSGQGADVLTF	TGCGCCAGCAGCTCGGGACAGGGGGCCGACGTCCTGACTTTC
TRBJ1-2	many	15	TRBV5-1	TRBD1	CASSGTGGRSYGYTF	TGCGCCAGCAGCGGAACAGGGGGCCGCAGCTATGGCTACACCTTC
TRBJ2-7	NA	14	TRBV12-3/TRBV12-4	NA	CASSQAEISYGQYF	TGTGCCAGCAGCCAAGCGGAGATCTCCTACGGGCAGTACTTC
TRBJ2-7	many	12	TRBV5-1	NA	CASRDENYEQYF	TGCGCCAGTCGGGACGAAAACTACGAGCAGTACTTC
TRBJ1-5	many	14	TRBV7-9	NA	CASSLDVGGQPQHF	TGTGCCAGCAGCTTAGATGTAGGGGGTCAGCCCCAGCATTTT
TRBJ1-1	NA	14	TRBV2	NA	CASSPGTFSTEAFF	TGTGCCAGCAGTCCCGGGACATTTAGCACTGAAGCTTTCTTT
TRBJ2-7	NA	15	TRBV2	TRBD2	CASSSGTSGIYEQYF	TGTGCCAGCAGCTCCGGGACTAGCGGGATATACGAGCAGTACTTC
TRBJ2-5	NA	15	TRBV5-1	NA	CASSLIVTSSETQYF	TGCGCCAGCAGCTTGATCGTCACCTCTTCGGAGACCCAGTACTTC
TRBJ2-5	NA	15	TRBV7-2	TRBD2	CASSSRAGVGETQYF	TGTGCCAGCAGCTCAAGGGCGGGAGTGGGAGAGACCCAGTACTTC
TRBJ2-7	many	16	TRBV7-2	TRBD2	CASSLRLSGSSYEQYF	TGTGCCAGCAGCTTACGGCTCAGCGGGAGCTCCTACGAGCAGTACTTC
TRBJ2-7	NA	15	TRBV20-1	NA	CSATLGQTEGGSRYF	TGCAGTGCTACCCTTGGACAGACAGAAGGGGGTTCGCGGTACTTC
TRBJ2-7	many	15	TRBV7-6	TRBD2	CASSSRLARTYEQYF	TGTGCCAGCAGCTCAAGACTAGCGCGCACCTACGAGCAGTACTTC
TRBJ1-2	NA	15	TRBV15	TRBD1	CATSKGTGSNYGYTF	TGCGCCACCAGCAAAGGGACAGGCTCTAACTATGGCTACACCTTC
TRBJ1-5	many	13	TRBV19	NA	CASGKGANQPQHF	TGTGCCTCTGGAAAGGGAGCCAATCAGCCCCAGCATTTT
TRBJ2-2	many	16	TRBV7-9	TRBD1	CASSRNRGLNTGELFF	TGTGCCAGCAGCCGAAACAGGGGCCTGAACACCGGGGAGCTGTTTTTT